The 3 T cell receptor beta chains below were found in one sample sequenced in a study of neurological immune-mediated disorders. MiXCR, run by TCRdb on the 5' RACE reads, gives a single entry per CDR3 protein. Of tens of thousands of distinct CDR3 sequences listed, 10% are singletons. Sequences were obtained from PBMCs. Every receptor here comes from a man aged 35-49 years in good health.

This clonotype was seen repeatedly, ten times or more. The gene calls are TRBV9 and TRBJ2-1; D gene ambiguous. V lost 0 bases and J lost 0, with 7 bases in between. The CDR3 consists of 15 residues. From germline, CDR1 is SGDLS and CDR2 YYNGEE. The CDR3, as DNA: TGTGCCAGCAGCGTAGTTTCCCACTCCTACAATGAGCAGTTCTTC. Translation: CASSVVSHSYNEQFF.

On this clonotype: Germline is not matched at one junction end, which may reflect a read error. This chain uses TRBV3-1 with TRBJ2-2; 12 positions match TRBD2. This CDR3 region has 16 residues. Germline CDR1 and CDR2: LGHDT and YNNKEL (reference sequence). The CDR3 reads CTSRVLAGGNTGELFF. CDR3 bases: TGTACCAGCAGGGTACTAGCGGGGGGTAACACCGGGGAGCTGTTTTTT. The variable domain in full, completed from reference TRBV3-1 and TRBJ2-2, reads DTAVSQTPKYLVTQMGNDKSIKCEQNLGHDTMYWYKQDSKKFLKIMFSYNNKELIINETVPNRFSPKSPDKAHLNLHINSLELGDSAVYFCTSRVLAGGNTGELFFGEGSRLTVL.

This clonotype was observed many times. V is TRBV14 and J is TRBJ1-1; D is unclear. Trimming cost V 4 bases and J 1 base, with 13 bases left between them. The V gene's germline CDR1 is SGHDN and CDR2 FVKESK. This CDR3 comprises 15 residues. The CDR3 spells CASSPLGRSNTEAFF. In DNA, the CDR3 is TGTGCCAGCAGCCCTTTAGGACGGTCGAACACTGAAGCTTTCTTT.